Below, one T cell receptor beta chain is given with its context. These data come from a study of blood T cell repertoires in COVID-19. At the level of the study: Sites across the United States, Italy and Spain contributed samples from acute and convalescent COVID-19. T cells, B-cell-depleted T cells, or PBMCs provided the cDNA or gDNA that served as material.

Original data processing: Nucleated cell counts were estimated from reference gene primer amplification. TCRdb's table, derived via immunoSEQ multiplex PCR, lists solely in-frame clones and lacks some. V and J calls and clone size are copied from that table; D and trimming were computed from the DNA. The table shows 170,000 or so clones, with approximately 86% occurring only once. Sequenced sample: peripheral blood. This TCR was sampled from a man aged 35 to 55 with active or convalescent COVID-19.

CDR3 loop: CASSLDRGREQYF. The CDR3 DNA reads as TGTGCCAGCAGCCTCGACAGGGGGCGCGAGCAGTACTTC. V gene TRBV11-2 combines with J gene TRBJ2-7; 10 bases map to TRBD1. In germline, CDR1 is SGHAT, CDR2 FQNNGV. This CDR3 is 13 amino acids long. V lost 5 bases to trimming and J lost 6 bases; unmatched junction nucleotides: 4.